A selection of T cell receptor beta chains follows, all from one sample in a study of T cells in Graves' hyperthyroidism and ophthalmopathy. Using its own MiXCR run on the multiplex PCR reads, TCRdb lists one record per CDR3 protein. The sample yields under 750,000 distinct CDR3 sequences, 15% to 20% seen once. The material sequenced was blood. All receptors come from a woman in her 50s with Graves' hyperthyroidism that later progressed to Graves' ophthalmopathy. CDR3s include the opening cysteine and the closing phenylalanine or tryptophan. The D gene is left open where the match is weak.

13	TRBV7-2	.	TRBJ2-5	CASSLVAGEAQYF
13	TRBV20-1	.	TRBJ2-2	CSARQANTGELFF
18	TRBV5-6	TRBD1	TRBJ1-2	CASSLHIVAAGGFYGYTF
14	TRBV6-1	.	TRBJ1-2	CALKLAGLVYGYTF
16	TRBV7-8	.	TRBJ1-1	CASSREDGYKNTEAFF
14	TRBV27	.	TRBJ1-1	CASRDRDKNTEAFF
17	TRBV7-2	.	TRBJ1-3	CASSAPMTKSSGNTIYF
13	TRBV6-1	.	TRBJ2-1	CASSEAGLFEQFF
15	TRBV12-3/TRBV12-4	.	TRBJ1-3	CASSLGESGGNTIYF
15	TRBV7-8	TRBD2	TRBJ2-5	CASSLDSGELETQYF
17	TRBV5-6	TRBD1	TRBJ1-6	CASSLPRTGRSNSPLHF
15	TRBV20-1	.	TRBJ2-1	CSAREGSGTENEQFF
12	TRBV4-1	.	TRBJ1-1	CASSQMRGLAFF
17	TRBV12-3/TRBV12-4	.	TRBJ2-1	CASSLAKQSRDYNEQFF
16	TRBV20-1	TRBD2	TRBJ2-7	CSARDPSSGAPYEQYF
14	TRBV4-2	.	TRBJ2-1	CASSRSAGYNEQFF
15	TRBV5-5	.	TRBJ1-5	CASSPAGISNQPQHF
15	TRBV9	.	TRBJ2-3	CASSVDSGPADTQYF
15	TRBV4-1	.	TRBJ1-2	CASSQDTREVYGYTF
12	TRBV27	TRBD1	TRBJ2-1	CATQTGVNEQFF
16	TRBV3-1	TRBD1	TRBJ1-5	CASSQDAGGSNQPQHF
13	TRBV19	.	TRBJ2-4	CASSPQQGDIQYF
13	TRBV2	.	TRBJ2-2	CASSETTPGELFF
15	TRBV27	TRBD1	TRBJ1-2	CASSLWGTGDGGYTF
16	TRBV9	.	TRBJ1-5	CASSVESVNSNQPQHF
13	TRBV3-1	TRBD2	TRBJ2-5	CASSSQAGGHPYF
17	TRBV11-3	TRBD2	TRBJ2-1	CASSLDRGGSIPNEQFF
13	TRBV19	TRBD1	TRBJ2-1	CASTKTGGNEQFF
17	TRBV7-8	.	TRBJ1-2	CASSLAHVGLGGYGYTF
15	TRBV7-3	TRBD2	TRBJ2-7	CASSLSGGVVGEQYF
15	TRBV28	TRBD1	TRBJ1-1	CASAGTGLMNTEAFF
15	TRBV5-1	.	TRBJ2-5	CASSSSTGYQETQYF
15	TRBV6-5	.	TRBJ1-1	CASSFSGNTNTEAFF
13	TRBV3-1	TRBD1	TRBJ1-1	CASSPGGSTEAFF
15	TRBV4-1	TRBD1	TRBJ1-6	CASSHQGASNSPLHF
15	TRBV18	TRBD2	TRBJ2-3	CASSPASGVPDTQYF
13	TRBV5-1	.	TRBJ2-1	CASSLFSYNEQFF
14	TRBV12-3/TRBV12-4	.	TRBJ1-5	CASRQGHLNQPQHF
15	TRBV7-9	.	TRBJ2-1	CASSPGGTLWDEQFF
13	TRBV20-1	.	TRBJ1-1	CSARLWADTEAFF
13	TRBV20-1	.	TRBJ2-5	CSARAWQQETQYF
13	TRBV4-1	.	TRBJ2-5	CASSQVQQETQYF
14	TRBV5-5	.	TRBJ1-4	CASRLLQGGEKLFF
14	TRBV6-1	.	TRBJ1-2	CASAAPGSNYGYTF
16	TRBV6-1	TRBD1	TRBJ1-4	CASRPDREGQNEKLFF
16	TRBV7-9	TRBD1	TRBJ1-1	CASSRDREPLNTEAFF
14	TRBV12-3/TRBV12-4	.	TRBJ2-7	CASRGSGGSYEQYF
15	TRBV27	TRBD1	TRBJ1-4	CASSSGGTGHEKLFF
16	TRBV9	.	TRBJ1-4	CASSVATGGSDEKLFF
18	TRBV4-1	.	TRBJ1-4	CASSQDTVSFATNEKLFF
13	TRBV6-2/TRBV6-3	.	TRBJ2-1	CASRRDEPGPQFF
16	TRBV7-2	TRBD2	TRBJ2-5	CASSSVGRGKGETQYF
15	TRBV5-1	.	TRBJ1-2	CASSPTSIGGYGYTF